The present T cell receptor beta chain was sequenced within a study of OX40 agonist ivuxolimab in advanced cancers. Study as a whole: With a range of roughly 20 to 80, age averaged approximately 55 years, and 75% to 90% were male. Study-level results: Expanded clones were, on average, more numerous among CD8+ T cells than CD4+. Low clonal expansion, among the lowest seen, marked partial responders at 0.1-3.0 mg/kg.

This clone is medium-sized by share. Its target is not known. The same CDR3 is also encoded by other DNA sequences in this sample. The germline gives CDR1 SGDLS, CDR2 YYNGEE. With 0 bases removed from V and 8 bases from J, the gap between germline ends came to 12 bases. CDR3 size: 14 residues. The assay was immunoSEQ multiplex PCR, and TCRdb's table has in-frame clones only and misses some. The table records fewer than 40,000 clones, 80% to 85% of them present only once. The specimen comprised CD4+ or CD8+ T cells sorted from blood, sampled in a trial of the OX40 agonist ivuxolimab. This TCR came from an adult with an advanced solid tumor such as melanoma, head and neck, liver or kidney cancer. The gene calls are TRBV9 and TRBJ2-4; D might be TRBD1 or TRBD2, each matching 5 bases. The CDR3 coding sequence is TGTGCCAGCAGCGTAGCGTACAGAGGGGACATTCAGTACTTC. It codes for CASSVAYRGDIQYF.